These 5 T cell receptor beta chains were sequenced from one sample in a study of cytomegalovirus exposure and HLA in healthy donors. The PCR had 60 Vbeta and 13 Jbeta primers. Profiled with immunoSEQ multiplex PCR; TCRdb holds only in-frame clones, not every one. This repertoire includes about 59,000 clones. The sequenced sample consisted of PBMCs. The source of these receptors is a man between 25 and 39 years old in good health and CMV-seropositive.

The chain joins TRBV30 to TRBJ1-5; tentative D call: TRBD1 (5 bases). CDR1 and CDR2 (germline): GTSNPN, SVGIG (reference sequence). The CDR3 is made up of 14 amino acids. The V end lost 1 base, the J end lost 5 bases, and 12 bases lay between the germline ends. CDR3 in DNA: TGTGCCTGGAGTGGGTCGACAGTCCATCAGCCCCAGCATTTT. It is translated as CAWSGSTVHQPQHF.

Points on this clone: In the same sample, other DNA sequences code for this CDR3. J is TRBJ2-7 and V is TRBV19; 10 bases are a match to TRBD2. Trimming removed 3 bases from V and 5 bases from J; junction bases left unmatched: 4. This CDR3 spans 14 amino acids. Germline-derived CDR1 and CDR2 are LNHDA and SQIVND (reference sequence). The CDR3 region is CASSIGLAGDEQYF. In nucleotides, the CDR3 is TGTGCCAGTAGTATCGGGCTAGCGGGGGACGAGCAGTACTTC.

CDR3 amino acids: CASSQDLRAPSTDTQYF. The CDR3 nucleotides read TGTGCCAGCAGCCAAGATCTGAGGGCCCCTAGCACAGATACGCAGTATTTT. V usage is TRBV4-2 and J usage is TRBJ2-3, with D maybe TRBD2 (5 bases). V lost 0 bases and J lost 0, with 13 bases in between. The CDR3 runs to 17 residues. CDR1 and CDR2 from the germline V gene are LGHNA and YNFKEQ.

The chain joins TRBV30 to TRBJ1-1; D is unclear. Per the germline V gene, CDR1 is GTSNPN and CDR2 is SVGIG (reference sequence). This CDR3 contains 13 residues. The germline V and J ends were trimmed by 3 bases and 4 bases, with 12 bases remaining between them. CDR3 amino acids: CAWRVGGFTEAFF. CDR3 nucleotides: TGTGCCTGGAGGGTGGGAGGCTTCACTGAAGCTTTCTTT.

The rearrangement uses TRBV11-1 and TRBJ1-1; TRBD1 is a possible D gene (5 bases). In germline, CDR1 is SGHAT, CDR2 FQDESV (reference sequence). This CDR3 is 15 amino acids long. V lost 6 bases, J lost 2 bases, and 16 bases lay in between. DNA for the CDR3: TGTGCCAGCAGTCATACGTGGGGCTTTAACACTGAAGCTTTCTTT. This encodes CASSHTWGFNTEAFF.